The 4 T cell receptor beta chains reported below all come from one sample, sequenced in a study of T cell repertoires in cytomegalovirus infection. Their target antigens are unknown. TCRdb called the reads again in MiXCR, with one record for every CDR3 protein. The sample lists some 940,000 distinct CDR3 sequences, approximately 33% seen once, with around 15% in the top ten. The sequences come from cultured CD8+ T cells from PBMCs, collected from culture after CMV antigen stimulation. These receptors all stem from a human donor in good health (CMV status not recorded). Some clones in this sample may be carry-over from other donors' samples.

The rearrangement links TRBV29-1 to TRBJ2-2, with 12 bases that match TRBD2. The V segment lost 6 bases and the J segment 6 bases; nucleotides outside the gene matches: 5. Germline V gene lookup returns CDR1 SQVTM and CDR2 ANQGSEA. The CDR3 runs to 14 residues. The CDR3 loop is CSVLAGGSPGELFF. CDR3 in DNA: TGCAGCGTACTAGCGGGGGGTTCGCCCGGGGAGCTGTTTTTT.

This sequence joins TRBV27 and TRBJ2-4; 7 nucleotides agree with TRBD2. The CDR3 totals 18 residues. Germline V CDR1 and CDR2: MNHEY, SMNVEV (reference sequence). Trimming removed 0 bases from V and 0 bases from J; junction bases left unmatched: 8. CDR3 residues: CASSLSGLAALAKNIQYF. As DNA, the CDR3 is TGTGCCAGCAGTTTATCGGGGCTAGCGGCCCTAGCCAAAAACATTCAGTACTTC.

A few counts support this clonotype. This rearrangement joins TRBV25-1 to TRBJ2-1; D remains unclear. Trimming shortened V by 3 bases and J by 8 bases, and 17 bases separated the two germline ends. CDR3 length: 15 amino acids. Germline V gives CDR1 MGHDK, CDR2 SYGVNS. For the CDR3, the DNA is TGTGCCAGCAGTGACCCGATCGAATCCCGGGATGAGCAGTTCTTC. It codes for CASSDPIESRDEQFF.

The chain links TRBV20-1 to TRBJ2-6, with D unclear. The V end lost 2 bases, the J end lost 0 bases, and 14 bases lay between the germline ends. The CDR3 extends over 17 amino acids. Germline V CDR1 and CDR2: DFQATT, SNEGSKA (reference sequence). CDR3 in DNA: TGCAGTGCTAGACACAGCGACCTTTCCTCTGGGGCCAACGTCCTGACTTTC. Protein product: CSARHSDLSSGANVLTF.